This T cell receptor (beta chain) is drawn from a study of response to subunit inactivated influenza vaccine. The CDR3 covers 14 residues. V lost 3 bases and J lost 5; bases outside the gene matches: 7. The germline gives CDR1 DFQATT, CDR2 SNEGSKA (reference sequence). A single record per CDR3 protein comes from TCRdb applying MiXCR to the RT-PCR reads. The sample lists about 540,000 distinct CDR3 sequences; around 21% were seen once. The same sample was also used in a study of T cells expressing NK-cell markers. As that report states: The TCR beta cDNA came from 5'RACE template switching with UMIs.

Sequencing was performed on CD4+ T cells sorted from PBMCs, taken 11 to 12 days after vaccination. The chain employs TRBV20-1 and TRBJ1-5, with TRBD1 matching 7 bases. The receptor was isolated from a man between 45 and 60 years old who received an inactivated influenza vaccine. For the CDR3, the DNA is TGCAGTGCTAGCCCACCAGGGGGAGATCAGCCCCAGCATTTT. It yields the protein CSASPPGGDQPQHF.